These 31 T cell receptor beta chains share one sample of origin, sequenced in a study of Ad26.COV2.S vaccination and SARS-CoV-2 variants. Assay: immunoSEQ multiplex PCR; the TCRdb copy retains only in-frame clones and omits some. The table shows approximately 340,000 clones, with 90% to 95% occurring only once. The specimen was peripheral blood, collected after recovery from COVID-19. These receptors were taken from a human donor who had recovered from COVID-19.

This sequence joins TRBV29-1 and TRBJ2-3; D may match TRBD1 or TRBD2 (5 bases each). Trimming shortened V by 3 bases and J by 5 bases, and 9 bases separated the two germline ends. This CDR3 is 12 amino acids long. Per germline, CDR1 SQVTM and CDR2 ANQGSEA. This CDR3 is CSVEGDGDTQYF. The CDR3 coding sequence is TGCAGCGTTGAGGGGGATGGAGATACGCAGTATTTT.

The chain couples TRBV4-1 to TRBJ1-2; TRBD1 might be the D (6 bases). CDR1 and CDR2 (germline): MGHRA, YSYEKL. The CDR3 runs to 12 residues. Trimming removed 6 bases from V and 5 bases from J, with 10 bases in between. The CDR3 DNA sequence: TGCGCCAGCAGTAGACAGGATTATGGCTACACCTTC. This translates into CASSRQDYGYTF.

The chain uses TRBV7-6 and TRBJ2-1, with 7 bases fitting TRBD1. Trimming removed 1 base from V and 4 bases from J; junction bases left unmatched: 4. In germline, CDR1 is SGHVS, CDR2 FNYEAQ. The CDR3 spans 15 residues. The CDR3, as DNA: TGTGCCAGCAGCTTAGATGGGACAGCATACAATGAGCAGTTCTTC. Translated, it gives CASSLDGTAYNEQFF.

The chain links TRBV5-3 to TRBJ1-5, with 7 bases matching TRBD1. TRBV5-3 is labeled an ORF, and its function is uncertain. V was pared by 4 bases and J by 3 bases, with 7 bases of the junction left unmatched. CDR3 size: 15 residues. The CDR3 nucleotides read TGTGCCAGAAGCCCTTACAGGGGCCTCAATCAGCCCCAGCATTTT. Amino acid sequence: CARSPYRGLNQPQHF.

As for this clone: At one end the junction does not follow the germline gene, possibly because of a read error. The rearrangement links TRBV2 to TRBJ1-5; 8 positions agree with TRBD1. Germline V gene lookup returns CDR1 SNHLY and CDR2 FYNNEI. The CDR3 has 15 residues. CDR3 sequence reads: CASRVRTGRNQPQHF. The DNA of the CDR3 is TGTGCCAGCAGAGTTAGGACAGGGCGCAACCAGCCCCAGCATTTT.

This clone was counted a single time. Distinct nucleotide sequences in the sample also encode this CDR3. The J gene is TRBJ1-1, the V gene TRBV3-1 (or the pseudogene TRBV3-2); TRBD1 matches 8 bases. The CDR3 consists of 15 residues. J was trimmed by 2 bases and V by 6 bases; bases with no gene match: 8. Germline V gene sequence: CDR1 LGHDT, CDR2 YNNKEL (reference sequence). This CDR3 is CASSHMDRANTEAFF. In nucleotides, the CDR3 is TGTGCCAGCAGTCACATGGACAGGGCAAACACTGAAGCTTTCTTT.

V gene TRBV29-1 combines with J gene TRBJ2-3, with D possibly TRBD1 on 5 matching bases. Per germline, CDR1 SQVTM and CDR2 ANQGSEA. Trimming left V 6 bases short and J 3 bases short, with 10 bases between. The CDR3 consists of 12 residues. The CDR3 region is CSVAQDTDTQYF. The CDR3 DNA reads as TGCAGCGTAGCACAGGATACAGATACGCAGTATTTT.

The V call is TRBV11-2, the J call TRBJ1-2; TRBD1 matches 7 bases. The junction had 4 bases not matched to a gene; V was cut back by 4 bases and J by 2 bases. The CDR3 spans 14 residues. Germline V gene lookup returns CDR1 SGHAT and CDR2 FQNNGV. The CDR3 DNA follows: TGTGCCAGCAGCTCAGGGGGATCGAACTATGGCTACACCTTC. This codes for CASSSGGSNYGYTF.

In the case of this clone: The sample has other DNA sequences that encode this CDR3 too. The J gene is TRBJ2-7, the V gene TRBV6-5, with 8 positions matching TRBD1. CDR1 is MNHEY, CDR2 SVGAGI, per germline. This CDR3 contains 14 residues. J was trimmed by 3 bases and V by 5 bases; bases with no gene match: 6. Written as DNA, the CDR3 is TGTGCCAGCAGTCTCGGACAGGGCGGCTACGAGCAGTACTTC. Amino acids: CASSLGQGGYEQYF.

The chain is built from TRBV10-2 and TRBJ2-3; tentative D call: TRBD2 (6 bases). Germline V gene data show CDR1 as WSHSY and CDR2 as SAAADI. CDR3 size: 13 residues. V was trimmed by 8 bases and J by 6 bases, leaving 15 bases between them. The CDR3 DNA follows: TGCGCCAGCGCGGGACTCGTAGGCGATACGCAGTATTTT. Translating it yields CASAGLVGDTQYF.

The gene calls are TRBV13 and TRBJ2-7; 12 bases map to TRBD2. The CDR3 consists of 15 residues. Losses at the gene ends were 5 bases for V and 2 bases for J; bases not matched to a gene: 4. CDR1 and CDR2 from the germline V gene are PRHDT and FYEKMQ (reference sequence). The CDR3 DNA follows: TGTGCCAGCAGCACCAGGACTAGCGGGGCCTACGAGCAGTACTTC. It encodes CASSTRTSGAYEQYF. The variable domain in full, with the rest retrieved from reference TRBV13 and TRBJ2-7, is AAGVIQSPRHLIKEKRETATLKCYPIPRHDTVYWYQQGPGQDPQFLISFYEKMQSDKGSIPDRFSAQQFSDYHSELNMSSLELGDSALYFCASSTRTSGAYEQYFGPGTRLTVT.

The CDR3, as DNA: TGTGCCAGCGGAAGGAGCGGAATACCCACAGATACGCAGTATTTT. It encodes CASGRSGIPTDTQYF. The chain uses TRBV11-2 and TRBJ2-3; tentative D call: TRBD2 (5 bases). CDR3 length: 15 residues. The V and J ends lost 8 bases and 2 bases respectively, with 17 bases between them. Germline V gene lookup returns CDR1 SGHAT and CDR2 FQNNGV.

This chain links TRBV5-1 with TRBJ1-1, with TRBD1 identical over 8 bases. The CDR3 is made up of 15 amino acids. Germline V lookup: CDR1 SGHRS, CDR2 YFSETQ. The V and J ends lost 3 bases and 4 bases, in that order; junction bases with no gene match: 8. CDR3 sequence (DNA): TGCGCCAGCAGCTACGACAGGGGAGGAAGCACTGAAGCTTTCTTT. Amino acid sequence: CASSYDRGGSTEAFF.

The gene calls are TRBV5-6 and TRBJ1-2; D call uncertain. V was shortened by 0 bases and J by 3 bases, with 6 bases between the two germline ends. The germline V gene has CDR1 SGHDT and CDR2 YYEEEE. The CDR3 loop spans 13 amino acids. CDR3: CASSLVEYYGYTF. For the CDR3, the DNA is TGTGCCAGCAGCTTGGTAGAGTACTATGGCTACACCTTC.

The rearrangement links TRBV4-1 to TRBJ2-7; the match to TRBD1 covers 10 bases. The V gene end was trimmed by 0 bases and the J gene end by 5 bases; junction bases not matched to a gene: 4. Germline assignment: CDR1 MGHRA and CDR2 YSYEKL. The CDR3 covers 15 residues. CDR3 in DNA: TGCGCCAGCAGCCAAGAAGACAGGGGGCTCGACGAGCAGTACTTC. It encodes CASSQEDRGLDEQYF.

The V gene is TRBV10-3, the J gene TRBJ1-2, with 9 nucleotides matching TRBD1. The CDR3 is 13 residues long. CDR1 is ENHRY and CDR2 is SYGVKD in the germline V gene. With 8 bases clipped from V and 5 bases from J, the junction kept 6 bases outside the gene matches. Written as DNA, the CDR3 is TGTGCCATCTCGGACAGGGGCGGTTATGGCTACACCTTC. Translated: CAISDRGGYGYTF.

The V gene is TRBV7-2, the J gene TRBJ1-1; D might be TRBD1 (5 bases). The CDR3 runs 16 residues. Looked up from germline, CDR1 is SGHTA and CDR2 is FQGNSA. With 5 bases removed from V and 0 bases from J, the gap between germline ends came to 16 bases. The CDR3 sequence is CASSPYGGLMNTEAFF. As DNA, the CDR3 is TGTGCCAGCAGCCCCTACGGGGGTCTCATGAACACTGAAGCTTTCTTT.

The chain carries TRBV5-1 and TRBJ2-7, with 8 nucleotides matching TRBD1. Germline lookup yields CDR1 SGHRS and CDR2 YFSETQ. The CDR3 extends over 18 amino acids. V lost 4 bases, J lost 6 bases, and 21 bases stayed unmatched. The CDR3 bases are TGCGCCAGCAGCCTCCGCGGACTCCCGGGACAGGATGAGGGCGAGCAGTACTTC. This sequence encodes CASSLRGLPGQDEGEQYF. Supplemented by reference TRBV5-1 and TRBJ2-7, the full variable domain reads KAGVTQTPRYLIKTRGQQVTLSCSPISGHRSVSWYQQTPGQGLQFLFEYFSETQRNKGNFPGRFSGRQFSNSRSEMNVSTLELGDSALYLCASSLRGLPGQDEGEQYFGPGTRLTVT.

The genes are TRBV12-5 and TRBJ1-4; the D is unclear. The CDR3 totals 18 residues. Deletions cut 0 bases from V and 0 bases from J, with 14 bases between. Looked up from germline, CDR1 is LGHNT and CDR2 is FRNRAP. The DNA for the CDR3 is TGTGCTAGTGGTTTGGTACATGGCGCAGATTCAACTAATGAAAAACTGTTTTTT. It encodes CASGLVHGADSTNEKLFF.

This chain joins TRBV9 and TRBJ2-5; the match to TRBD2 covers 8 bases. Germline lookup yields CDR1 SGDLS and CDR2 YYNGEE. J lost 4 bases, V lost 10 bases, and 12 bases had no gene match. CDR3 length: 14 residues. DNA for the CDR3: TGTGCCCGCCGCGGGGGGAGGGGGGCAGAGACCCAGTACTTC. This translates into CARRGGRGAETQYF.

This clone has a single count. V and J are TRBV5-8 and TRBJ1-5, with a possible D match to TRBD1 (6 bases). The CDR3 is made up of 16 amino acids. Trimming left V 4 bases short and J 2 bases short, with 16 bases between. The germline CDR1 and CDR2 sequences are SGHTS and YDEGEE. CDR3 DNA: TGTGCCAGCAGCCAACCCACAGGGTACGGCAATCAGCCCCAGCATTTT. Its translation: CASSQPTGYGNQPQHF.

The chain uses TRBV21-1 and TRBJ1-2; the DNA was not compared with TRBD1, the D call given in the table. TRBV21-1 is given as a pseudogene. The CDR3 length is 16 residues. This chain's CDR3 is CASSKEARGRNYGYTF. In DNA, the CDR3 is TGTGCCAGCAGCAAAGAGGCCAGGGGACGCAACTATGGCTACACCTTC.

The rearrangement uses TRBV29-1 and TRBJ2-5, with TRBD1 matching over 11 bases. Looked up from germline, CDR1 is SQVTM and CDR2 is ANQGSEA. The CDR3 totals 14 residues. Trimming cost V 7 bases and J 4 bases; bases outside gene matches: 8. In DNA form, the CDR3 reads TGCAGCGGGCTGGACAGGGGGCTTGGAGAGACCCAGTACTTC. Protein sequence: CSGLDRGLGETQYF.

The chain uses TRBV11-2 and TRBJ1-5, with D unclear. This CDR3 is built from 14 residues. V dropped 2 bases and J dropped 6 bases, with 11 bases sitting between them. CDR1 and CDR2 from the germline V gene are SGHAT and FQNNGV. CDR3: CASSLSPWGQPQHF. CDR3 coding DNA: TGTGCCAGCAGCTTATCCCCTTGGGGTCAGCCCCAGCATTTT.

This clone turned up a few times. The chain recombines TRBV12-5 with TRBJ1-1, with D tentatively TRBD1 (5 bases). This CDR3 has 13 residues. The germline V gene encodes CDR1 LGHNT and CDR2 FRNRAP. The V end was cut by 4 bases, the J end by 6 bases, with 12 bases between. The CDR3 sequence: CASGSGVRAEAFF. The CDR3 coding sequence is TGTGCTAGTGGTTCGGGGGTCAGAGCTGAAGCTTTCTTT.

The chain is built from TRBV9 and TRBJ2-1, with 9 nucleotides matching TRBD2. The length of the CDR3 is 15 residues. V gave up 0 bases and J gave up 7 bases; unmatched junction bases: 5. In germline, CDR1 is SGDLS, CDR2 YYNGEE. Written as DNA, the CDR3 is TGTGCCAGCAGCGTAGGTGGCGGGGGGGCGAATGAGCAGTTCTTC. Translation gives CASSVGGGGANEQFF.

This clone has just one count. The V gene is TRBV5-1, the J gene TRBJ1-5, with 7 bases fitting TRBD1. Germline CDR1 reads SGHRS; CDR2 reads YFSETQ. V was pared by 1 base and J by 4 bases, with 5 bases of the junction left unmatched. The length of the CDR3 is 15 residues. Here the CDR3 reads CASSLSGTANQPQHF. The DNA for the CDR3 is TGCGCCAGCAGCTTGAGCGGGACAGCAAATCAGCCCCAGCATTTT.

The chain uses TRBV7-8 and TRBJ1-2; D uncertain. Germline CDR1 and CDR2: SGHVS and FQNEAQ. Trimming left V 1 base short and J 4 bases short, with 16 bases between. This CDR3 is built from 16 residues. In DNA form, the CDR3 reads TGTGCCAGCAGCTTAGGGGTGAATCCAGGAGGCTATGGCTACACCTTC. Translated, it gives CASSLGVNPGGYGYTF.

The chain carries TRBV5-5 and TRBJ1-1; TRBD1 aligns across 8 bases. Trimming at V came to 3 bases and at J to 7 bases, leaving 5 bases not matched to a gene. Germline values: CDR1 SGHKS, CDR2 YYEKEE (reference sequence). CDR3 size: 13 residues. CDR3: CASSYAGQGEAFF. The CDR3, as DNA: TGTGCCAGCAGCTACGCCGGACAGGGTGAAGCTTTCTTT.

The CDR3 loop reads CASRDTPWGYTF. As DNA, the CDR3 is TGTGCCAGCAGGGACACGCCTTGGGGCTACACCTTC. The chain joins TRBV9 to TRBJ1-2; weak D call: TRBD1 (5 bases). The CDR3 has 12 amino acids. Trimming stripped 5 bases from V and 8 bases from J, with 13 bases between. CDR1 and CDR2 (germline): SGDLS, YYNGEE.

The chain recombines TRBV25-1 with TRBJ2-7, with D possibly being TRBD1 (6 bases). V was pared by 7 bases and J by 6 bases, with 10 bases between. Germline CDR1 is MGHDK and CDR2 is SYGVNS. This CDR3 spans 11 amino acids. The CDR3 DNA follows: TGTGCCAGCACTAGGGGGATCGAGCAGTACTTC. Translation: CASTRGIEQYF.